Sequencing of this TCR beta chain was carried out in a study of cytomegalovirus exposure and HLA in healthy donors. The CDR3 contains 15 residues. Germline CDR1 and CDR2: KGHSH and LQKENI. The germline V and J ends were trimmed by 3 bases and 1 base, with 12 bases remaining between them. About this clone: No antigen is known for it.

Study-wide results and caveats: Differences between HLA loci emerged in a later analysis of TCR association rates, with DRB1 most and HLA-C fewest.

PCR amplification relied on 60 Vbeta primers (plus 13 Jbeta primers). Method: immunoSEQ multiplex PCR; TCRdb's copy keeps in-frame clones and lacks some. The profile shows approximately 150,000 clones, roughly 73% of them singletons. The receptor's source is a man aged 18-30 years in good health and CMV-seropositive. Specimen: PBMCs. The chain combines TRBV18 with TRBJ1-1; D is possibly TRBD1 (5 bases). The CDR3 sequence is CASSPDYTGNTEAFF. CDR3 in DNA: TGTGCCAGCTCACCTGATTATACAGGGAACACTGAAGCTTTCTTT.